The source of this TCR beta chain is a study of cytomegalovirus exposure and HLA in healthy donors. Overall study findings and caveats: Clusters of TCRs from the first cohort tended to co-occur in the roughly 120 validation repertoires (as a later analysis found). Reported performance of the classifier showed diagnosis of cytomegalovirus status with high specificity and sensitivity.

This table comes from immunoSEQ multiplex PCR, and its TCRdb copy is limited to in-frame clones, with some not included. The sample lists more than 55,000 clones, 96% occurring once. Comment on this clone: Its antigen is still unknown.

Trimming left V 7 bases short and J 0 bases short, with 13 bases between. CDR3 length equals 16 residues. In germline, CDR1 is MNHEY, CDR2 SMNVEV (reference sequence). The rearrangement joins TRBV27 to TRBJ2-6, with a weak D call TRBD1 (7 bases). The sequenced sample consisted of PBMCs. The sequence derives from a man aged 18 to 30 in good health and CMV-seronegative. This CDR3 reads CASTPGGISGANVLTF. Here the CDR3 DNA reads TGTGCCAGCACCCCAGGGGGGATCTCTGGGGCCAACGTCCTGACTTTC. Combining the CDR3 with reference TRBV27 and TRBJ2-6 gives the whole variable domain EAQVTQNPRYLITVTGKKLTVTCSQNMNHEYMSWYRQDPGLGLRQIYYSMNVEVTDKGDVPEGYKVSRKEKRNFPLILESPSPNQTSLYFCASTPGGISGANVLTFGAGSRLTVL.